A single sample gave rise to the 8 T cell receptor beta chains below, sequenced in a study of CD8+ T cells in alopecia areata. Extracted RNA was reverse transcribed, and the resulting cDNA served as sequencing template. TCRdb keeps only in-frame clones here, not all; method: immunoSEQ multiplex PCR. The repertoire has roughly 260,000 clones, none seen only once; the ten largest take 1.2%. Cutaneous lymph nodes were pooled and cells sorted by CD4, CD8alpha, NKG2D, NKG2ACE and more. Sequencing was carried out using CD4+ T cells sorted from a lymph node. These receptors all stem from a C3H/HeJ mouse with alopecia areata. The strain's MHC: H2-k.

This clone showed up just a few times. The gene symbols are mouse symbols. The sequence runs out 4 residues before the end of the CDR3; the remainder is reconstructed from the germline J gene. This sample also contains other DNA sequences that code for the same CDR3. The chain carries TRBV1 and TRBJ2-2; weak D call: TRBD2 (7 bases). V lost 0 bases to trimming and J lost 6 bases, with 11 bases between them. CDR3 length: 15 residues. The germline gives CDR1 NSQYPW, CDR2 LRSPGD (reference sequence). CDR3 loop: CTCSADAGGAGQLYF. Incomplete CDR3 DNA: TGCACCTGCAGTGCAGATGCGGGGGGCGCCGGG.

There are a few counts of this clone. Gene labels here are mouse ones. Sequencing ends 4 residues short of the CDR3 end; the germline J gene provides the rest. The chain has TRBV13-3 and TRBJ2-1; 10 bases line up with TRBD2. The CDR3 contains 15 residues. Germline values: CDR1 NNHDY, CDR2 SYVADS. The covered CDR3 bases are TGTGCCAGCAGTGGCTGGGGGGGCGCGAGAGCT. Translated: CASSGWGGARA. The full CDR3 sequence reads CASSGWGGARAEQFF.

As for this clone: All gene names here are mouse names. The identical CDR3 is also encoded by other nucleotide sequences in the sample. CDR3 in amino acids: CTCSAVGGSAETLYF. CDR3 bases read: TGCACCTGCAGTGCAGTCGGGGGGAGTGCAGAA. The chain couples TRBV1 to TRBJ2-3; D may be TRBD2 (6 bases). Sequencing ends 4 residues short of the CDR3 end; the germline J gene provides the rest. The germline V and J ends were trimmed by 1 base and 0 bases, with 8 bases remaining between them. CDR1 is NSQYPW, CDR2 LRSPGD, per germline (reference sequence). CDR3 size: 15 residues.

This clone has a handful of counts. Each gene name is a mouse one. Read data end 4 residues before the CDR3 end; the end is taken from the germline J gene. The chain combines TRBV3 with TRBJ2-1, with D perhaps TRBD1 (6 bases). The CDR3 contains 16 residues. CDR1 and CDR2 (germline): SNHLY, FYNGKV (reference sequence). Deletions cut 5 bases from V and 1 base from J, with 15 bases between. CDR3 DNA, as far as it was read: TGTGCCAGCAGCCCAATCCGGGACACAAACTATGCT. This sequence encodes CASSPIRDTNYA. The whole CDR3 protein is CASSPIRDTNYAEQFF.

A remark on this clone: Gene names denote mouse genes. The CDR3 extends 4 residues past the end of the read, so its final part is completed from the germline J gene. Within the sample, other DNA sequences also encode this same CDR3. The chain links TRBV1 to TRBJ2-2; 8 nucleotides match TRBD1. J gave up 5 bases and V 2 bases, and 1 base lay outside the gene matches. Germline V gene lookup returns CDR1 NSQYPW and CDR2 LRSPGD (reference sequence). The CDR3 is made up of 14 amino acids. Partial CDR3 DNA: TGCACCTGCAGTGCACAGGGGGCTACCGGG. Protein product: CTCSAQGATG. In full, the CDR3 is CTCSAQGATGQLYF.

This clone showed up many times. Each gene name is a mouse one. The CDR3 end lies 4 residues beyond the end of the read and is filled in from the germline J gene. The sample holds other DNA sequences that translate to the same CDR3. The chain recombines TRBV5 with TRBJ1-1, with a possible D match to TRBD1 (5 bases). Germline values: CDR1 LGHNA, CDR2 YNLKQL (reference sequence). The germline V and J ends were trimmed by 4 bases and 1 base, with 7 bases remaining between them. The CDR3 has 13 residues. The covered CDR3 bases are TGTGCCAGCAGCCCCCAGGGGAACACA. Translation: CASSPQGNT. The whole CDR3 sequence reads CASSPQGNTEVFF.

For this clone: Gene names are the mouse ones. Coverage ceases 4 residues before the CDR3 finishes, and the germline J gene fills in the end. This sample also contains other DNA sequences that code for the same CDR3. V and J are TRBV19 and TRBJ2-5; maybe TRBD1 (5 bases). CDR1 and CDR2 from the germline V gene are FNHDT and SITEND (reference sequence). V dropped 5 bases and J dropped 0 bases, with 10 bases sitting between them. The CDR3 runs to 14 residues. The CDR3 sequence: CASRRQINQDTQYF. The part of the CDR3 DNA that was read is TGTGCCAGCAGAAGACAGATTAACCAAGAC.

About this clone: The listed genes are named as in mouse. The read ends 4 residues early relative to the CDR3; the germline J gene fills the gap. The gene calls are TRBV1 and TRBJ2-3, with D tentatively TRBD2 (6 bases). The CDR3 covers 16 residues. Germline values: CDR1 NSQYPW, CDR2 LRSPGD (reference sequence). The V end was cut by 1 base, the J end by 2 bases, with 13 bases between. The CDR3: CTCSAGNLGYAETLYF. CDR3 bases read: TGCACCTGCAGTGCAGGGAATCTGGGGTATGCAGAA.